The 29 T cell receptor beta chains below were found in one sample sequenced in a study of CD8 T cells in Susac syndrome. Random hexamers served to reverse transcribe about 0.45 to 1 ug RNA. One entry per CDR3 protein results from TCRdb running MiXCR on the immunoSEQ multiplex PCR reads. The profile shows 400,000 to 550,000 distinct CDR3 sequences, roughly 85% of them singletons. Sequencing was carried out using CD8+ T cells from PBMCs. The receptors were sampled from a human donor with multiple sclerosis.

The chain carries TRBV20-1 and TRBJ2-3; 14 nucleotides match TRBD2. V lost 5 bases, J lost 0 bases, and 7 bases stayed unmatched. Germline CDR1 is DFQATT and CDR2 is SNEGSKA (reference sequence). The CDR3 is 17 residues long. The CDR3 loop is CSARGTSGRRSTDTQYF. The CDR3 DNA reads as TGCAGTGCTCGAGGGACTAGCGGGAGACGGAGCACAGATACGCAGTATTTT.

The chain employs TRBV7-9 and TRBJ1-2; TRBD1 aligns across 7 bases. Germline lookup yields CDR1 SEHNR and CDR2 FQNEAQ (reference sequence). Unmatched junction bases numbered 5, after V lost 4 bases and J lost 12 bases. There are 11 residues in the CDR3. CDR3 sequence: CASSSGTVDTF. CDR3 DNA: TGTGCCAGCAGCTCGGGGACAGTTGACACCTTC. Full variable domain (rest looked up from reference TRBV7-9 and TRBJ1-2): DTGVSQNPRHKITKRGQNVTFRCDPISEHNRLYWYRQTLGQGPEFLTYFQNEAQLEKSRLLSDRFSAERPKGSFSTLEIQRTEQGDSAMYLCASSSGTVDTFGSGTRLTVV.

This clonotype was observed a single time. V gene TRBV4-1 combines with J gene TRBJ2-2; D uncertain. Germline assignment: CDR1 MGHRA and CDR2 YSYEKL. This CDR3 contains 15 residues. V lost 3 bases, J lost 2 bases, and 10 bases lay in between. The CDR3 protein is CASSHRPGNTGELFF. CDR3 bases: TGCGCCAGCAGCCACCGACCAGGAAACACCGGGGAGCTGTTTTTT.

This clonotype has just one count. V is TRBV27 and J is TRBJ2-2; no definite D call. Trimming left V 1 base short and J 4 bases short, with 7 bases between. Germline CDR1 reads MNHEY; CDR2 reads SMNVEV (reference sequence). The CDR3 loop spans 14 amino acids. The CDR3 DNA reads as TGTGCCAGCAGTTTATTGAGTGTCACCGGGGAGCTGTTTTTT. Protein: CASSLLSVTGELFF.

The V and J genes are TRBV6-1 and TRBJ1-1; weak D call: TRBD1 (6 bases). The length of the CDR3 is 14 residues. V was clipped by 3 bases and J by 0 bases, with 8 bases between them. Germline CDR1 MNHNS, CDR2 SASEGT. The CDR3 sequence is CASSDTGLNTEAFF. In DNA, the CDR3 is TGTGCCAGCAGTGATACAGGGTTGAACACTGAAGCTTTCTTT.

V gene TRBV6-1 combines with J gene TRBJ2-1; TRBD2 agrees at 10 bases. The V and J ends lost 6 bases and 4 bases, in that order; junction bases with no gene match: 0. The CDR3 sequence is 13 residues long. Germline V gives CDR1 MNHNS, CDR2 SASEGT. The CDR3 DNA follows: TGTGCCAGCAGACTAGCGGGGTACAATGAGCAGTTCTTC. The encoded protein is CASRLAGYNEQFF.

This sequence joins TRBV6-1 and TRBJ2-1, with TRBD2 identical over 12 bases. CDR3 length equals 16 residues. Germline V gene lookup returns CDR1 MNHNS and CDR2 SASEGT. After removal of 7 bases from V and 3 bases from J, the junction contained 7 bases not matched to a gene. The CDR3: CASTEGLAGSYNEQFF. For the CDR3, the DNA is TGTGCCAGCACCGAAGGACTAGCGGGGAGCTACAATGAGCAGTTCTTC.

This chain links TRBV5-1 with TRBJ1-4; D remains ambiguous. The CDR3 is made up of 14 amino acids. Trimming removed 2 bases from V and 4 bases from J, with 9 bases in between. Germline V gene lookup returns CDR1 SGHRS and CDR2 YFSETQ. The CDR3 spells CASSLRAGNEKLFF. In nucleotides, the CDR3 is TGCGCCAGCAGCTTAAGGGCCGGTAATGAAAAACTGTTTTTT.

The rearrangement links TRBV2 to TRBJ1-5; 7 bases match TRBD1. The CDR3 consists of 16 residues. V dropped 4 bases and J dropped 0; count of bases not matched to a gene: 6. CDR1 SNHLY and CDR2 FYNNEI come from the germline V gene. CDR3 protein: CASSGDSPYSNQPQHF. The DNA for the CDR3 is TGTGCCAGCAGTGGGGACAGCCCGTATAGCAATCAGCCCCAGCATTTT. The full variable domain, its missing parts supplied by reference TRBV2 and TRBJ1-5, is EPEVTQTPSHQVTQMGQEVILRCVPISNHLYFYWYRQILGQKVEFLVSFYNNEISEKSEIFDDQFSVERPDGSNFTLKIRSTKLEDSAMYFCASSGDSPYSNQPQHFGDGTRLSIL.

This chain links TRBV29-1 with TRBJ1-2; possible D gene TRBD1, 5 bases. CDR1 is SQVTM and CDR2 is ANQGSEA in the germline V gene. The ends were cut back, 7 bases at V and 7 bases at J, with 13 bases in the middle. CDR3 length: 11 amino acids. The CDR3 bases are TGCAGCGCCGGCAGGGCGGGTGGCTACACCTTC. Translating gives CSAGRAGGYTF.

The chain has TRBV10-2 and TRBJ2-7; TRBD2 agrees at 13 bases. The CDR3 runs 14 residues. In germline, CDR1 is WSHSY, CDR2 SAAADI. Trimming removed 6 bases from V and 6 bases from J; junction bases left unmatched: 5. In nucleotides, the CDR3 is TGCGCCAGCAGCGAGGGACTAGCGGGACTCGAGCAGTACTTC. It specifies CASSEGLAGLEQYF.

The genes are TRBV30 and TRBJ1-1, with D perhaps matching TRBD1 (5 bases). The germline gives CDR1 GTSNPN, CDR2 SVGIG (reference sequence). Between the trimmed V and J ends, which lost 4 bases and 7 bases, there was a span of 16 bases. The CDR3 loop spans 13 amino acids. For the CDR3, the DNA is TGTGCCTGGATCCTCTCAGGGTACTATGAAGCTTTCTTT. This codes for CAWILSGYYEAFF.

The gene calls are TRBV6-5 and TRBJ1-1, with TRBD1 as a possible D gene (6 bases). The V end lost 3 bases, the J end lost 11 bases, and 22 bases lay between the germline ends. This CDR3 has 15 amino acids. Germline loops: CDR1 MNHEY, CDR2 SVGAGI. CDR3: CASSYYAILDREAFF. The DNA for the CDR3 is TGTGCCAGCAGTTATTATGCCATCCTGGACAGAGAGGCTTTCTTT.

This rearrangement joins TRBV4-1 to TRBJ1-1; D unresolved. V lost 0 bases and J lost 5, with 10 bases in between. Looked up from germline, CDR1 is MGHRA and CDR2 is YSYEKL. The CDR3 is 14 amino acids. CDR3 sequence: CASSQERSGTEAFF. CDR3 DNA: TGCGCCAGCAGCCAAGAGAGGTCGGGAACTGAAGCTTTCTTT.

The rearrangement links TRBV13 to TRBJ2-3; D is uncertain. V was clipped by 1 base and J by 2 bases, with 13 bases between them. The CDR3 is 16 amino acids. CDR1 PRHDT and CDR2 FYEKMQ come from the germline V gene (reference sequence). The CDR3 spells CASSLDGLSHTDTQYF. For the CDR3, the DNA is TGTGCCAGCAGCTTAGACGGCCTGTCCCACACAGATACGCAGTATTTT.

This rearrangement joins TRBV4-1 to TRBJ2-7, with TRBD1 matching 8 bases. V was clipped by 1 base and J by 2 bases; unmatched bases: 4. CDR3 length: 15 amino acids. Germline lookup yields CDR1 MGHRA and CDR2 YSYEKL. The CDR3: CASSQGRTGPYEQYF. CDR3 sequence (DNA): TGCGCCAGCAGCCAAGGTCGGACAGGGCCCTACGAGCAGTACTTC.

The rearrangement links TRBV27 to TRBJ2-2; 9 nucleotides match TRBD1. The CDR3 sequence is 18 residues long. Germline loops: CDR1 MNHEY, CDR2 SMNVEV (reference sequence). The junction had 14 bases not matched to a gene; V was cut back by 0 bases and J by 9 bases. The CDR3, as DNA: TGTGCCAGCAGTTTATCGAGAGGGACAGGGTTAGTAGCCAGGGAGCTGTTTTTT. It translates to CASSLSRGTGLVARELFF.

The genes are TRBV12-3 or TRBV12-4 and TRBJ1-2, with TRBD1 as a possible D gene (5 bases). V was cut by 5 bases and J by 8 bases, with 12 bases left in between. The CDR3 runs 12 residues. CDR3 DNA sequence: TGTGCCAGCAGTATAGACAGTTACGGCTACACCTTC. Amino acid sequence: CASSIDSYGYTF.

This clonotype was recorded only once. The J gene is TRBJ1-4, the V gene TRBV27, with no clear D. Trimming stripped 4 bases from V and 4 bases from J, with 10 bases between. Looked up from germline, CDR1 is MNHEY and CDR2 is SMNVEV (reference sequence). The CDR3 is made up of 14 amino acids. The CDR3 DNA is TGTGCCAGCAGTTATCGGGGATTTAATGAAAAACTGTTTTTT. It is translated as CASSYRGFNEKLFF.

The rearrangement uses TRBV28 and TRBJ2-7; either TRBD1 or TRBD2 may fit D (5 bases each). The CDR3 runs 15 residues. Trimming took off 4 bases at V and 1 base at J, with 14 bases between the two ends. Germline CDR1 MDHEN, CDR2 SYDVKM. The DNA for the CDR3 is TGTGCCAGCAGTTCCCGGGACGCAACTTCCTACGAGCAGTACTTC. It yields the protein CASSSRDATSYEQYF.

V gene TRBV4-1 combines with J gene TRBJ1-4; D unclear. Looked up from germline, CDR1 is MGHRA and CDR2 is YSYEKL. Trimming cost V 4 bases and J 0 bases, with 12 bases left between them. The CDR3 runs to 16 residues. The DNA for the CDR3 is TGCGCCAGCAGCCCGGGAGCGGATCCAACTAATGAAAAACTGTTTTTT. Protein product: CASSPGADPTNEKLFF.

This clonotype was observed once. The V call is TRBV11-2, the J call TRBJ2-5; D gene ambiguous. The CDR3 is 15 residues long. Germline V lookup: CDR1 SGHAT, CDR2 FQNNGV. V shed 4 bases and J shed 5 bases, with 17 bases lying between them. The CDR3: CASSSGGSFPETQYF. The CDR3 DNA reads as TGTGCCAGCAGCTCTGGCGGTAGTTTCCCGGAGACCCAGTACTTC.

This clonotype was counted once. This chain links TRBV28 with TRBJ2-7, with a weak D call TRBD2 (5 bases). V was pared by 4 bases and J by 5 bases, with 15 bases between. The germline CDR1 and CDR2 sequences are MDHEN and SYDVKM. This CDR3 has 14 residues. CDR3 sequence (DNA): TGTGCCAGCAGTTCCTGGGTAGGGAGAAACGAGCAGTACTTC. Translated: CASSSWVGRNEQYF.

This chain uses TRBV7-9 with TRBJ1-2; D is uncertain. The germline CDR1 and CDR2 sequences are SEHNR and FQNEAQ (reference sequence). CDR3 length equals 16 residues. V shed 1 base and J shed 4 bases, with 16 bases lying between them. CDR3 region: CASSLDAYSLIYGYTF. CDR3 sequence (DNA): TGTGCCAGCAGCTTAGACGCGTACAGCCTAATCTATGGCTACACCTTC.

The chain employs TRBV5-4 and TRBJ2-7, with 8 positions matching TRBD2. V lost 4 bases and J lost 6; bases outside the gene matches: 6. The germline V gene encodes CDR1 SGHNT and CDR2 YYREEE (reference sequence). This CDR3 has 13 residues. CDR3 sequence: CASSPRGAPEQYF. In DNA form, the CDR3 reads TGTGCCAGCAGCCCGCGGGGGGCGCCCGAGCAGTACTTC.

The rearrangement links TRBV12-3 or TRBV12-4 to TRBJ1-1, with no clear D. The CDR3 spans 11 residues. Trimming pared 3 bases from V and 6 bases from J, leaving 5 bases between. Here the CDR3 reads CASSLSPEAFF. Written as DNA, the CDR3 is TGTGCCAGCAGTTTGTCGCCTGAAGCTTTCTTT.

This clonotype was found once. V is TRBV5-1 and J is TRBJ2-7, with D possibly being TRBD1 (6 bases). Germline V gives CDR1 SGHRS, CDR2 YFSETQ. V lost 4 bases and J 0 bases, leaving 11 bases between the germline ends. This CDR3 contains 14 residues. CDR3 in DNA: TGCGCCAGCAGCGAAGGACAGTTCTCCTACGAGCAGTACTTC. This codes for CASSEGQFSYEQYF.

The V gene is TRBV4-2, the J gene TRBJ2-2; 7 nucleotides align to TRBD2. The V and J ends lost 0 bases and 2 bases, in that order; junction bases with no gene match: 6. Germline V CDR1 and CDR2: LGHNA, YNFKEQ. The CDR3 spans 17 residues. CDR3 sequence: CASSQERLAVNTGELFF. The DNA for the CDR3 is TGTGCCAGCAGCCAAGAACGCCTAGCGGTTAACACCGGGGAGCTGTTTTTT.

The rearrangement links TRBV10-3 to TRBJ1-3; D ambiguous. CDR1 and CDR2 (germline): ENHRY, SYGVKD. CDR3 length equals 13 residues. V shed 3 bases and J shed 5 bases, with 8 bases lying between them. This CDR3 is CAISESLRNTIYF. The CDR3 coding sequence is TGTGCCATCAGTGAAAGCCTCAGAAACACCATATATTTT.